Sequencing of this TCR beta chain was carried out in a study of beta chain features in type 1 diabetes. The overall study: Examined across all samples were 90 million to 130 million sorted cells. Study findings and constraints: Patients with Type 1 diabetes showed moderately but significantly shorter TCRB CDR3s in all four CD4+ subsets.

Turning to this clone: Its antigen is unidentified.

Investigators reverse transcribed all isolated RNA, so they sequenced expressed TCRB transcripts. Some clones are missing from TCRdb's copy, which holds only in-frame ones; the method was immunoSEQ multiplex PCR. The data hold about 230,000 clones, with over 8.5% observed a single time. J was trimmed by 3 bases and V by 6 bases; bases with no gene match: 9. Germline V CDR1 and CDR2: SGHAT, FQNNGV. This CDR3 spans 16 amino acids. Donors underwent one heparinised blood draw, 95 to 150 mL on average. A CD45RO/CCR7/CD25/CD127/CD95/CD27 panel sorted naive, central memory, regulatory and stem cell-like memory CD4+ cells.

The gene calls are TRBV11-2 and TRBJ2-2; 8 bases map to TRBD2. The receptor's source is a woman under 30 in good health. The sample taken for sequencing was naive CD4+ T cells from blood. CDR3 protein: CASRLRSGSHTGELFF. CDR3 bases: TGTGCCAGCAGGTTACGGAGCGGGAGCCACACCGGGGAGCTGTTTTTT.